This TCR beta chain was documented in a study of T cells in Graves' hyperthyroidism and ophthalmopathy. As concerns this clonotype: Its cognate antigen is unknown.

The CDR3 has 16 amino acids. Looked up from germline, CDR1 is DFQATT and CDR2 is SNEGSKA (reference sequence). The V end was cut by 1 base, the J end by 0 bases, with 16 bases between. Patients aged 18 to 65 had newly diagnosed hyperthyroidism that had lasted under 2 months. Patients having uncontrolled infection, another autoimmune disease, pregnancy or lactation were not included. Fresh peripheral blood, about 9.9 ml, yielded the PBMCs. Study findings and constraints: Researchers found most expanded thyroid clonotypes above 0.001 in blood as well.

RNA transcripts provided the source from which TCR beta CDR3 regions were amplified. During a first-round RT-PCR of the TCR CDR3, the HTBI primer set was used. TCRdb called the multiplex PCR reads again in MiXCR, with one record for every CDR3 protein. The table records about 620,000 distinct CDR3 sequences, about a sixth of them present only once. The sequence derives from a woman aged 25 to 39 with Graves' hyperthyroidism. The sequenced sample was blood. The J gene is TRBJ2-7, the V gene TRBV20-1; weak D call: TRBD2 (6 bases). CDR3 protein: CSARAGGEAHSYEQYF. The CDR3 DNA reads TGCAGTGCTAGAGCTGGAGGGGAGGCCCACTCCTACGAGCAGTACTTC.